Listed below are T cell receptor beta chains from one sample, sequenced in a study of T cells in Graves' hyperthyroidism and ophthalmopathy. TCRdb reanalysed the multiplex PCR reads using MiXCR and keeps one entry per CDR3 protein. The table has hundreds of thousands of distinct CDR3 sequences, approximately 14% seen once; the top ten hold 9.5% to 15%. Sequencing was done on a sample of blood. These TCRs come from a woman between 50 and 59 years old with Graves' ophthalmopathy. Each CDR3 is given with its conserved first and last residue. Fields, in order: V gene, clone size, CDR3 length, J gene, D gene, CDR3 protein, CDR3 DNA. D genes are given only for firm matches. The size field is filled for only some rows; it gives once, few, many or a size class.

>TRBV3-1|.|19|TRBJ2-3|.
CASSQGMALAPRHTDTQYF
TGTGCCAGCAGCCAAGGGATGGCCCTAGCGCCTAGACACACAGATACGCAGTATTTT
>TRBV10-3|few|13|TRBJ2-7|.
CAISESVREEQYF
TGTGCCATCAGTGAGTCCGTCAGGGAAGAGCAGTACTTC
>TRBV5-1|.|15|TRBJ1-3|.
CASSLGGETGNTIYF
TGCGCCAGCAGCTTGGGCGGGGAAACTGGAAACACCATATATTTT
>TRBV5-6|.|13|TRBJ2-7|.
CASSLKGGLEQYF
TGTGCCAGCAGCTTGAAAGGAGGTCTCGAGCAGTACTTC
>TRBV5-1|.|14|TRBJ1-1|.
CASSLVGQDTEAFF
TGCGCCAGCAGCTTGGTGGGCCAGGACACTGAAGCTTTCTTT
>TRBV6-1|many|21|TRBJ2-1|TRBD1
CAGSPTSGTGVATGMYNEQFF
TGTGCCGGATCACCGACCTCCGGGACAGGGGTGGCTACGGGCATGTACAATGAGCAGTTCTTC
>TRBV10-3|.|13|TRBJ2-7|.
CAIRGGGPYEQYF
TGTGCCATCAGAGGGGGAGGCCCCTACGAGCAGTACTTC
>TRBV6-5|many|15|TRBJ2-5|TRBD2
CASSYILGGDETQYF
TGTGCCAGCAGTTACATCCTGGGGGGGGATGAGACCCAGTACTTC
>TRBV7-2|many|17|TRBJ2-2|TRBD2
CASSLRSLAKITGELFF
TGTGCCAGCAGCTTAAGATCACTAGCGAAGATCACCGGGGAGCTGTTTTTT
>TRBV20-1|many|18|TRBJ2-3|TRBD2
CSATSGTSGRLALDTQYF
TGCAGTGCTACCTCCGGGACTAGCGGGAGATTAGCCCTAGATACGCAGTATTTT
>TRBV5-1|.|11|TRBJ1-1|.
CASSWGREAFF
TGTGCCAGCAGCTGGGGCCGGGAAGCTTTCTTT
>TRBV3-1|many|16|TRBJ2-7|TRBD1
CASSLRQGAHTYEQYF
TGTGCCAGCAGCCTACGACAGGGGGCCCATACCTACGAGCAGTACTTC
>TRBV20-1|many|15|TRBJ2-1|TRBD2
CSAKLAGVSFSEQFF
TGCAGTGCTAAACTAGCGGGAGTGAGTTTCTCTGAGCAGTTCTTC
>TRBV11-2|.|18|TRBJ2-7|TRBD2
CASSLSIAGGESSYEQYF
TGTGCCAGCAGCTTGAGTATAGCGGGAGGAGAGAGCTCCTACGAGCAGTACTTC
>TRBV11-2|few|13|TRBJ2-7|.
CASSLIQGNEQYF
TGTGCCAGCAGCCTCATCCAGGGGAACGAGCAGTACTTC
>TRBV6-1|many|15|TRBJ2-7|.
CASSVSPAVAYEQYF
TGTGCCAGCAGTGTTTCACCAGCGGTCGCCTACGAGCAGTACTTC
>TRBV7-3|.|18|TRBJ2-1|.
CASSLGRGLIKNGNEQFF
TGTGCCAGCAGCTTGGGGCGAGGTTTAATAAAGAACGGCAATGAGCAGTTCTTC
>TRBV10-3|few|15|TRBJ2-2|TRBD1
CASERQGANTGELFF
TGTGCCAGCGAACGACAGGGGGCCAACACCGGGGAGCTGTTTTTT
>TRBV12-3/TRBV12-4|many|14|TRBJ2-7|.
CASSLGPTGYEQYF
TGTGCCAGCAGTTTAGGACCGACAGGTTACGAGCAGTACTTC
>TRBV5-1|.|16|TRBJ2-1|TRBD2
CASSLAVSGSRDEQFF
TGCGCCAGCAGCTTGGCCGTTAGCGGGAGTAGGGATGAGCAGTTCTTC
>TRBV5-5|few|14|TRBJ2-7|.
CASSLFVSFYEQYF
TGTGCCAGCAGCTTGTTTGTCAGTTTCTACGAGCAGTACTTC
>TRBV12-3/TRBV12-4|many|14|TRBJ2-1|.
CASSTSWENNEQFF
TGTGCCAGCTCAACTAGTTGGGAGAACAATGAGCAGTTCTTC
>TRBV7-2|few|15|TRBJ2-4|.
CASSLVRQKKNIQYF
TGTGCCAGCAGCTTAGTACGCCAGAAAAAAAACATTCAGTACTTC
>TRBV6-2/TRBV6-3|many|18|TRBJ2-1|TRBD1
CASRSTTSGQLSYNEQFF
TGTGCCAGCAGAAGTACTACGTCGGGACAGCTCTCCTACAATGAGCAGTTCTTC
>TRBV5-8|.|15|TRBJ2-4|.
CASSLVKLAKNIQYF
TGTGCCAGCAGCTTGGTAAAGCTAGCCAAAAACATTCAGTACTTC
>TRBV6-1|many|18|TRBJ1-5|TRBD1
CASSGGTGGPYGNQPQHF
TGTGCCAGCAGTGGGGGGACAGGGGGCCCCTATGGCAATCAGCCCCAGCATTTT
>TRBV6-1|.|15|TRBJ1-5|.
CASTSTGSSNQPQHF
TGTGCCAGCACCTCGACGGGATCGAGCAATCAGCCCCAGCATTTT
>TRBV30|many|14|TRBJ2-1|TRBD1
CAWEPGQSYNEQFF
TGTGCCTGGGAACCGGGACAGTCCTACAATGAGCAGTTCTTC
>TRBV9|.|17|TRBJ2-3|TRBD2
CASSVVMAGGPSDTQYF
TGTGCCAGCAGCGTAGTAATGGCGGGAGGGCCTTCAGATACGCAGTATTTT
>TRBV4-2|few|22|TRBJ1-1|TRBD1
CASSQDFLDRKRGLGAYTEAFF
TGTGCCAGCAGCCAAGATTTCCTGGACAGGAAAAGGGGCCTAGGGGCCTACACTGAAGCTTTCTTT
>TRBV5-1|many|14|TRBJ2-3|TRBD2
CASSLREGRDTQYF
TGCGCCAGCAGCTTACGGGAGGGCCGGGATACGCAGTATTTT
>TRBV6-5|many|15|TRBJ2-4|.
CASSYFASRGNIQYF
TGTGCCAGCAGTTACTTCGCTAGCCGCGGAAACATTCAGTACTTC
>TRBV4-3|.|15|TRBJ2-2|.
CASSQGGTNTGELFF
TGCGCCAGCAGCCAAGGGGGGACGAACACCGGGGAGCTGTTTTTT
>TRBV29-1|many|14|TRBJ2-2|.
CSVGVSSTTGELFF
TGCAGCGTTGGAGTCAGTTCGACCACCGGGGAGCTGTTTTTT
>TRBV3-1|many|13|TRBJ2-7|.
CASSQRGQYEQYF
TGTGCCAGCAGCCAACGTGGCCAGTACGAGCAGTACTTC
>TRBV24-1|many|16|TRBJ2-2|TRBD2
CATSDPSGRDTGELFF
TGTGCCACCAGTGATCCTAGCGGGAGGGACACCGGGGAGCTGTTTTTT
>TRBV18|many|16|TRBJ1-2|.
CASSPIQLPRNYGYTF
TGTGCCAGCTCACCAATCCAGCTACCCCGAAACTATGGCTACACCTTC
>TRBV4-2|.|19|TRBJ2-2|TRBD2
CASSQGLAGTVGNTGELFF
TGTGCCAGCAGCCAAGGACTAGCGGGAACCGTGGGGAACACCGGGGAGCTGTTTTTT
>TRBV18|many|14|TRBJ2-5|.
CASSGTVKQETQYF
TGTGCCAGCTCAGGGACGGTCAAACAAGAGACCCAGTACTTC
>TRBV6-1|.|16|TRBJ2-1|.
CASSRIKTPTNNEQFF
TGTGCCAGCAGTCGAATAAAAACTCCAACAAACAATGAGCAGTTCTTC